The source of this T cell receptor beta chain is a study of T cell changes during pregnancy in multiple sclerosis. The table came from immunoSEQ multiplex PCR; TCRdb's copy has only in-frame clones and leaves some out. Here the sample spans tens of thousands of clones, roughly nine tenths being singletons. V gave up 4 bases and J gave up 7 bases; unmatched junction bases: 6. CDR1 is SGHRS, CDR2 YFSETQ, per germline. The CDR3 has 15 residues. This specimen was peripheral blood, taken in the first trimester of pregnancy. The chain uses TRBV5-1 and TRBJ2-1; TRBD2 matches 12 bases. The clonotype originates from a female donor in good health, enrolled as a control in a pregnancy study. In DNA, the CDR3 is TGCGCCAGCAGCCCGATGACTAGCGGGAGAAATGAGCAGTTCTTC. Protein sequence: CASSPMTSGRNEQFF.